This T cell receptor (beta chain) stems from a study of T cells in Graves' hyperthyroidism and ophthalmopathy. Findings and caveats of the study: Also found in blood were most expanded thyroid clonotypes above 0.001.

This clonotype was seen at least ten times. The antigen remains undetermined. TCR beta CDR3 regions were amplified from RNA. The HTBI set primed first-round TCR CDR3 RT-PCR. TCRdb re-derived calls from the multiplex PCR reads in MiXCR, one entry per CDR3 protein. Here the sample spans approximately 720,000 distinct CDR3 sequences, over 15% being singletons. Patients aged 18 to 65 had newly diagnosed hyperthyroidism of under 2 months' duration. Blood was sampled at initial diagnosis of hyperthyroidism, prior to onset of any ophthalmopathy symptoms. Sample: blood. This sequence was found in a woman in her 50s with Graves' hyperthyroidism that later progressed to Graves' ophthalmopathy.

The CDR3 DNA is TGTGCCAGCAGCTTAGATTTACTAGCGGAAACCGGGGAGCTGTTTTTT. This encodes CASSLDLLAETGELFF. The V gene is TRBV11-2, the J gene TRBJ2-2; 8 bases match TRBD2. The CDR3 runs to 16 residues. Germline CDR1 is SGHAT and CDR2 is FQNNGV. The V gene end was trimmed by 0 bases and the J gene end by 5 bases; junction bases not matched to a gene: 5.